This TCR beta chain was identified during a study of OX40 agonist ivuxolimab in advanced cancers. Notes on the research overall: The costimulatory receptor OX40 (CD134) was targeted by ivuxolimab, a fully human IgG2 agonistic monoclonal antibody. Intravenous ivuxolimab was administered to patients every 2 weeks at six dose levels: 0.01, 0.1, 0.3, 1.5, 3 and 10 mg/kg. Of the 50 to 55 patients in dose escalation, about 20 had hepatocellular carcinoma, about 15 had melanoma, 9 had renal cell carcinoma and 9 had head and neck cancer. The dose-escalation cohort was around 83% male with a mean age of about 54 years, ranging from roughly 23 to 79. Patients were allowed to have had prior anti-PD-1, anti-PD-L1 or anti-CTLA-4 therapy, and roughly 40% of the dose-escalation patients had been treated with checkpoint inhibitors. Partial responses occurred in three dose-escalation patients: two with cutaneous melanoma and one with hepatocellular carcinoma. Peripheral TCRbeta sequencing aimed to test whether ivuxolimab altered TCR sequence diversity and caused clonal T-cell expansion. The paper describes the monotherapy dose-escalation part (N of about 50 patients) of the phase I trial of ivuxolimab. Summary of the overall study and its limitations: The antigen specificity of the clonally expanded peripheral T cells was not determined. Clonal expansion of both CD4+ and CD8+ blood T cells was observed from baseline to week 6 at doses 0.1 to 3.0 mg/kg. Partial responders in the 0.1-3.0 mg/kg groups had among the lowest normalized peripheral clonal expansion, especially among CD8+ T cells. Low levels of normalized T-cell clonal expansion were also shown by some nonresponding patients. After ivuxolimab, expanded clones were on average more numerous among CD8+ T cells than among CD4+ T cells.

Trimming at the junction amounts to 5 bases on V and 0 bases on J, and the germline ends lie 17 bases apart. Sequences SGHVS (CDR1) and FNYEAQ (CDR2) are obtained from the germline V gene. Its CDR3 holds 16 amino acids, cysteine through phenylalanine. Of the read, only the CDR3 DNA is kept; its 48 bases are in frame from base 1. To sequence the TCRbeta CDR3 region, genomic DNA was isolated from the sorted cells. The immunoSEQ Assay was used to sequence the TCRbeta CDR3 regions. In TCRdb, the immuneACCESS table is reduced to in-frame sequences with V and J assigned. These tables do not hold every clone; where another copy was compared, an unresolved V gene accounts for under half, and the others remain unexplained. The sample data list about 17,000 clones, and 65% to 90% of these were observed just once. The ten largest clones take up 13% of the sample. About this clone itself: Its specific antigen is unknown. Base qualities are not provided; no much larger clone lies one nucleotide away.

Patients with a history of autoimmune disease or receiving systemic immunosuppression were excluded from the trial. Peripheral blood for TCR sequencing was drawn from every dose cohort at baseline, at cycle 4 day 1 and at cycle 7 day 1. Samples were obtained from an open-label, multicenter, first-in-human phase I dose-escalation trial of ivuxolimab. The trial enrolled adults with locally advanced or metastatic head and neck squamous cell, hepatocellular, melanoma or renal cell carcinoma. Before TCR sequencing, CD4+ and CD8+ T cells were separately sorted from peripheral blood. Sample: CD4+ or CD8+ T cells sorted from blood, taken in a trial of the OX40 agonist ivuxolimab. This clonotype originated in an adult with an advanced solid tumor such as melanoma, head and neck, liver or kidney cancer. The V and J genes are TRBV7-6 and TRBJ2-7; the D gene lacks a confident call. The DNA sequence is as follows: TGTGCCAGCAGCCCGCAGACCTCTCGGACCTCCTACGAGCAGTACTTC. Its amino acids are CASSPQTSRTSYEQYF.